These 27 T cell receptor beta chains came from one sample sequenced in a study of metastatic and nonmetastatic thyroid tumors. All patients reached thyroid surgery having received no treatment beforehand. With MiXCR, TCRdb reprocessed the PCR reads. Found here are 85,000 to 95,000 clones, approximately 15% of them singletons; the top ten hold 3.6%. The sample was blood. The receptors originated from a female donor with papillary thyroid cancer or a benign thyroid nodule (not recorded which). Some clones in this sample may be carry-over from other donors' samples.

The table lists this clone with many counts. This CDR3 reads CATAGQAYNEQFF. CDR3 coding DNA: TGTGCCACAGCGGGACAGGCCTACAATGAGCAGTTCTTC. The rearrangement uses TRBV19 and TRBJ2-1, with D tentatively TRBD1 (8 bases). The CDR3 loop spans 13 amino acids. Germline V gene data show CDR1 as LNHDA and CDR2 as SQIVND (reference sequence). V was trimmed by 10 bases and J by 2 bases, leaving 12 bases between them.

A note on this clone: Possible read error: a much larger clone is one base away. V is TRBV20-1 and J is TRBJ2-1, with D possibly called TRBD1 or TRBD2 (5 bases each). V gave up 2 bases and J gave up 6 bases, with 11 bases separating them. This CDR3 has 13 amino acids. Germline CDR1 and CDR2: DFQATT and SNEGSKA (reference sequence). CDR3 protein: CSARQGDSNEQFF. As DNA, the CDR3 is TGCAGTGCTAGACAGGGAGACAGCAATGAGCAGTTCTTC.

This clone has just a few counts. A much larger clone sits a single nucleotide away, making a read error possible. This same CDR3 is encoded by further DNA sequences in the sample. This rearrangement joins TRBV12-3 or TRBV12-4 to TRBJ1-4; D unresolved. This CDR3 region has 13 residues. Trimming took 2 bases from V and 6 from J, leaving 7 bases between them. The CDR3 bases are TGTGCCAGCAGTTTATTGGCTCATGAAAAACTGTTTTTT. Protein product: CASSLLAHEKLFF.

This clone was seen only a few times. This rearrangement joins TRBV27 to TRBJ2-7, with a weak D call TRBD1 (6 bases). The CDR3 spans 18 residues. V dropped 8 bases and J dropped 2 bases, with 28 bases sitting between them. Germline V gives CDR1 MNHEY, CDR2 SMNVEV (reference sequence). The chain's CDR3 is CASALSILDPGQTYEQYF. The CDR3 DNA is TGTGCCAGCGCTTTATCCATACTCGACCCGGGACAAACCTACGAGCAGTACTTC.

This clone occurred many times. This rearrangement joins TRBV6-1 to TRBJ2-3, with D perhaps TRBD1 or TRBD2 (5 bases each). The ends were cut back, 8 bases at V and 2 bases at J, with 14 bases in the middle. Germline V gene data show CDR1 as MNHNS and CDR2 as SASEGT. The length of the CDR3 is 14 residues. In DNA, the CDR3 is TGTGCCAGCCGTCCGGGGCGTATCACAGATACGCAGTATTTT. Amino acid sequence: CASRPGRITDTQYF.

This clone was recorded many times. The chain is built from TRBV12-3 or TRBV12-4 and TRBJ2-2; TRBD1 agrees at 8 bases. CDR3 length: 15 amino acids. With V trimmed by 5 bases and J by 4 bases, 6 bases remained unmatched. The CDR3 spells CASSQGTGATGELFF. For the CDR3, the DNA is TGTGCCAGCAGTCAGGGGACAGGAGCCACCGGGGAGCTGTTTTTT.

Notes on this clone: A read error may explain this, as a much larger clone is one base away. The chain is built from TRBV4-2 and TRBJ2-1; 8 bases are a match to TRBD2. The CDR3 has 16 residues. CDR1 is LGHNA, CDR2 YNFKEQ, per germline. The ends lost 1 base at V and 6 bases at J; junction bases unmatched: 8. CDR3: CASSQGTGGASNEQFF. CDR3 bases: TGTGCCAGCAGCCAAGGTACCGGGGGGGCGTCCAATGAGCAGTTCTTC.

This clone was seen many times. V is TRBV11-2 and J is TRBJ1-5, with D unclear. CDR3 length: 16 residues. CDR1 and CDR2 from the germline V gene are SGHAT and FQNNGV. V was pared by 1 base and J by 0 bases, with 10 bases between. The CDR3 sequence is CASSLGASNSNQPQHF. DNA of the CDR3: TGTGCCAGCAGCTTAGGGGCCAGCAATAGCAATCAGCCCCAGCATTTT.

This clone occurred many times. CDR3: CASSLGTGIFGANVLTF. The CDR3 DNA reads as TGTGCCAGCAGCCTAGGGACAGGGATATTTGGGGCCAACGTCCTGACTTTC. This chain links TRBV3-1 with TRBJ2-6, with 9 bases aligning to TRBD1. This CDR3 has 17 residues. Trimming removed 4 bases from V and 3 bases from J; junction bases left unmatched: 7. The germline V gene encodes CDR1 LGHDT and CDR2 YNNKEL (reference sequence).

This clone has a count of ten or more. The rearrangement links TRBV20-1 to TRBJ1-2, with D possibly matching TRBD1 (5 bases). Germline V lookup: CDR1 DFQATT, CDR2 SNEGSKA (reference sequence). Trimming removed 1 base from V and 7 bases from J, with 13 bases in between. This CDR3 is built from 13 residues. Here the CDR3 DNA reads TGCAGTGCTAGAGTCGGGGGGATGCTTGGCTACACCTTC. It yields the protein CSARVGGMLGYTF.

This clone was seen only a few times. The V call is TRBV5-1, the J call TRBJ2-2; 7 bases agree with TRBD2. J lost 3 bases, V lost 0 bases, and 5 bases had no gene match. Germline assignment: CDR1 SGHRS and CDR2 YFSETQ. This CDR3 is 16 amino acids long. Here the CDR3 reads CASSLDGRPDTGELFF. CDR3 sequence (DNA): TGCGCCAGCAGCTTGGACGGGAGGCCCGACACCGGGGAGCTGTTTTTT.

This clone was seen many times. In the same sample, other DNA sequences code for this CDR3. This chain connects TRBV5-6 to TRBJ1-2; TRBD1 matches at 9 bases. Germline CDR1 is SGHDT and CDR2 is YYEEEE. The CDR3 is made up of 15 amino acids. V lost 5 bases and J lost 5; bases outside the gene matches: 10. In DNA form, the CDR3 reads TGTGCCAGCAGTTCCGGGACAGGGCTCGGATATGGCTACACCTTC. Its translation: CASSSGTGLGYGYTF.

With respect to this clone: This sequence may be a read error, since a much larger clone differs from it by one base. The V call is TRBV3-1, the J call TRBJ2-7, with D unresolved. This CDR3 spans 13 amino acids. From germline, CDR1 is LGHDT and CDR2 YNNKEL (reference sequence). The CDR3 region is CAISQVPDYEQYF. The CDR3 DNA is TGTGCCATCAGCCAAGTGCCCGACTACGAGCAGTACTTC.

This clone was seen ten or more times. The chain couples TRBV19 to TRBJ2-2; 8 positions match TRBD2. The length of the CDR3 is 15 residues. Unmatched junction bases numbered 8, after V lost 4 bases and J lost 7 bases. Germline V gene sequence: CDR1 LNHDA, CDR2 SQIVND (reference sequence). CDR3 region: CASSTKRGKVGELFF. CDR3 nucleotides: TGTGCCAGTAGTACAAAGCGGGGGAAGGTCGGGGAGCTGTTTTTT.

This clone was counted between two and nine times. Possible read error: a much larger clone is one base away. Additional DNA sequences in this sample encode the identical CDR3. This sequence joins TRBV9 and TRBJ2-2; no firm D call. CDR1 is SGDLS, CDR2 YYNGEE, per germline. V was pared by 3 bases and J by 0 bases, with 12 bases between. This CDR3 is 16 amino acids long. CDR3 nucleotide sequence: TGTGCCAGCAGCGCTTCCGGTACAGCGAACACCGGGGAGCTGTTTTTT. Protein sequence: CASSASGTANTGELFF.

The rearrangement joins TRBV30 to TRBJ1-1; 8 nucleotides line up with TRBD1. Per germline, CDR1 GTSNPN and CDR2 SVGIG (reference sequence). V dropped 6 bases and J dropped 4; count of bases not matched to a gene: 22. This CDR3 contains 18 residues. The CDR3 loop is CACSPRVRHRGIGTEAFF. CDR3 bases: TGTGCCTGTAGTCCTAGAGTCCGGCACAGGGGGATCGGCACTGAAGCTTTCTTT.

This clone was observed many times. The genes are TRBV15 and TRBJ2-7, with a tentative D call TRBD1 (5 bases). The CDR3 runs 16 residues. Germline V gene lookup returns CDR1 LNHNV and CDR2 YYDKDF (reference sequence). Deletions cut 3 bases from V and 0 bases from J, with 15 bases between. The CDR3 region has the DNA TGTGCCACCAGCAGGACAGACAGTCAACACTCCTACGAGCAGTACTTC. Amino acid sequence: CATSRTDSQHSYEQYF.

This rearrangement joins TRBV30 to TRBJ1-5; D is perhaps TRBD1 (5 bases). This CDR3 region has 16 residues. V was trimmed by 2 bases and J by 2 bases, leaving 16 bases between them. The germline V gene has CDR1 GTSNPN and CDR2 SVGIG (reference sequence). The CDR3 protein is CAWSSLGAAGNQPQHF. The CDR3 DNA reads as TGTGCCTGGAGTTCCCTTGGGGCGGCGGGCAATCAGCCCCAGCATTTT.

Concerning this clone: Given a much more abundant clone one base away, this may be a read error. The chain employs TRBV20-1 and TRBJ2-3, with 9 nucleotides matching TRBD2. Trimming removed 5 bases from V and 2 bases from J; junction bases left unmatched: 5. CDR1 is DFQATT, CDR2 SNEGSKA, per germline (reference sequence). The CDR3 is 14 residues long. In DNA form, the CDR3 reads TGCAGTGCTTCGACTAGCGGCATCACAGATACGCAGTATTTT. This encodes CSASTSGITDTQYF.

This clone showed up many times. This rearrangement joins TRBV9 to TRBJ1-2; unclear D gene. Germline V gives CDR1 SGDLS, CDR2 YYNGEE. The CDR3 loop spans 13 amino acids. The ends were cut back, 5 bases at V and 4 bases at J, with 12 bases in the middle. In DNA, the CDR3 is TGTGCCAGCAGTGCTGACACGAGCTATGGCTACACCTTC. This encodes CASSADTSYGYTF.

The sample holds a few counts of this clone. The junction and the germline gene differ at one end; a read error may be behind it. The J gene is TRBJ1-1, the V gene TRBV12-3 or TRBV12-4; D perhaps matches TRBD1 (6 bases). The CDR3 consists of 16 residues. The CDR3, as DNA: TGTGCCAGCACTTTACCCAGGGGCGTTTCGGACACTGAAGCTTTCTTT. This encodes CASTLPRGVSDTEAFF.

This clone was picked up a small number of times. This may come from a read error, since a much larger clone is one base off. V and J are TRBV20-1 and TRBJ1-6; D perhaps matches TRBD1 (6 bases). CDR1 is DFQATT and CDR2 is SNEGSKA in the germline V gene (reference sequence). V lost 7 bases and J lost 5, with 15 bases in between. CDR3 size: 14 residues. The CDR3 nucleotides read TGCAGTGTAAGGCTACAGGGCCATAATTCACCCCTCCACTTT. Encoded protein: CSVRLQGHNSPLHF.

This clone was counted only a few times. The rearrangement uses TRBV4-1 and TRBJ2-4; possibly TRBD1 or TRBD2 for D (6 bases each). The CDR3 is 16 amino acids. Per the germline V gene, CDR1 is MGHRA and CDR2 is YSYEKL. The germline V and J ends were trimmed by 0 bases and 1 base, with 10 bases remaining between them. CDR3 sequence reads: CASSQDGGGAKNIQYF. The CDR3 region has the DNA TGCGCCAGCAGCCAAGACGGAGGGGGTGCCAAAAACATTCAGTACTTC.

This clone was recorded at least ten times. The rearrangement joins TRBV28 to TRBJ1-5; possibly TRBD1 for D (5 bases). This CDR3 has 15 amino acids. V lost 7 bases to trimming and J lost 1 base, with 14 bases between them. Germline CDR1 and CDR2: MDHEN and SYDVKM. In DNA form, the CDR3 reads TGTGCCAGCATGCACTGGGGGGAGAGCAATCAGCCCCAGCATTTT. This encodes CASMHWGESNQPQHF.

This clone has at least ten counts. V gene TRBV5-4 combines with J gene TRBJ2-7; 11 nucleotides align to TRBD2. The V gene end was trimmed by 3 bases and the J gene end by 5 bases; junction bases not matched to a gene: 7. CDR1 and CDR2 from the germline V gene are SGHNT and YYREEE (reference sequence). CDR3 length equals 15 residues. CDR3 DNA sequence: TGTGCCAGCAGCTCCACGGGACTAGCGGAGAACGAGCAGTACTTC. Translation: CASSSTGLAENEQYF.

Worth noting for this clone: A much larger clone is a single base away; this may be a read error. The rearrangement uses TRBV6-9 and TRBJ2-3; D might be TRBD1 (6 bases). This CDR3 region has 16 residues. In germline, CDR1 is MNHGY, CDR2 SVAAGI. The CDR3 here is CASSYMGARGKDTRYF. CDR3 nucleotides: TGTGCCAGCAGTTATATGGGGGCAAGGGGCAAAGATACGCGGTATTTT.

This clone was counted many times. V usage is TRBV30 and J usage is TRBJ1-6; D is unclear. Germline CDR1 GTSNPN, CDR2 SVGIG (reference sequence). The CDR3 has 12 residues. Trimming removed 8 bases at V and 7 bases at J, with 12 bases between. CDR3 residues: CATRTLNSPLHF. CDR3 nucleotides: TGTGCCACTAGGACCCTAAATTCACCCCTCCACTTT.